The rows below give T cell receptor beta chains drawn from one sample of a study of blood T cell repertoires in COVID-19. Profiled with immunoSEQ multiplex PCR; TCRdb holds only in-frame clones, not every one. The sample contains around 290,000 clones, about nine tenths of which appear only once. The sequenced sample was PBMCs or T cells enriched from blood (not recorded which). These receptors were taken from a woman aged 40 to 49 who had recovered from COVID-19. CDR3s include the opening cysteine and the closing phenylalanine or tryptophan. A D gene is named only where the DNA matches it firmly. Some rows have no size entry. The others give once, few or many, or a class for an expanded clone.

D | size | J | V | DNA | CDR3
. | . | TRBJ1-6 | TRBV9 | TGTGCCAGCAGCGTAGAGGGGTCGCATAATTCACCCCTCCACTTT | CASSVEGSHNSPLHF
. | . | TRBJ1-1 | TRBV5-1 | TGCGCCAGCAGCTCCACAGGCTCGGAGACTGAAGCTTTCTTT | CASSSTGSETEAFF
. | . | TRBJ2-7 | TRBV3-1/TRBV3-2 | TGTGCCAGCAGCCAATCCAGCGTCGGCTACGAGCAGTACTTC | CASSQSSVGYEQYF
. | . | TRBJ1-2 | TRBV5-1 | TGCGCCAGCAGCTTGGACGGGGTCGGCTACACCTTC | CASSLDGVGYTF
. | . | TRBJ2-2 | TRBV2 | TGTGCCAGCAGTGTTACCGGGGGGGAGCTGTTTTTT | CASSVTGGELFF
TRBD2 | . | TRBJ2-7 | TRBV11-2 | TGTGCCAGCAGCTTAGGGCTAGCGGGAGTTTCCTACGAGCAGTACTTC | CASSLGLAGVSYEQYF
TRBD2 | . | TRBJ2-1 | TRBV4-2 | TGTGCCAGCAGCCAAGATGGGCTAGCGGGAGGGCTAGAGCAGTTCTTC | CASSQDGLAGGLEQFF
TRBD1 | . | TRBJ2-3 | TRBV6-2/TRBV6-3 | TGTGCCAGCAGTTCCGGACAGGGTGGAGATACGCAGTATTTT | CASSSGQGGDTQYF
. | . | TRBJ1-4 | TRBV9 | TGTGCCAGCAGCGTAGACGGAGCCCAAGATGAAAAACTGTTTTTT | CASSVDGAQDEKLFF
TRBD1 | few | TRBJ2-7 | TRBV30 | TGTGCCGGAGGACAAGAAACAGGGGGTAGGGGCGAGCAGTACTTC | CAGGQETGGRGEQYF
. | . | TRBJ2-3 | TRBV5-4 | TGTGCCAGCAGCTCGTCTGCAGGGACAGATACGCAGTATTTT | CASSSSAGTDTQYF
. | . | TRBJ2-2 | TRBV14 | TGTGCCAGCCGCCGGGACTGGAACACCGGGGAGCTGTTTTTT | CASRRDWNTGELFF
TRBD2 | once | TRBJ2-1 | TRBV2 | TGTGCCAGCAGTCCTAGCGGGAGCTCCTACAATGAGCAGTTCTTC | CASSPSGSSYNEQFF
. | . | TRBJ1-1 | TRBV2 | TGTGCCAGCAGGGACAACAGGGAGAACACTGAAGCTTTCTTT | CASRDNRENTEAFF
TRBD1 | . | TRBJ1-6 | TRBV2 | TGTGCCAGCAGTAAGGACAGGGCCAATTCACCCCTCCACTTT | CASSKDRANSPLHF
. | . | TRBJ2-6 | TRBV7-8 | TGTGCCAGCAGCTTCCAGTCTGGGGCCAACGTCCTGACTTTC | CASSFQSGANVLTF
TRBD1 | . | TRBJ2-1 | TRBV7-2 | TGTGCCAGCAGCTTAAGGGGGACAGGTAACAATGAGCAGTTCTTC | CASSLRGTGNNEQFF
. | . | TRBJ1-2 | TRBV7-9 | TGTGCCAGCAGCTTAGTCCAGTTTGGCTACACCTTC | CASSLVQFGYTF
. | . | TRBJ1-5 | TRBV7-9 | TGTGCCAGCAGCCTGGGGGGATTTAATCAGCCCCAGCATTTT | CASSLGGFNQPQHF
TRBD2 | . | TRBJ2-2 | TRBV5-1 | TGCGCCAGCTATGACCTAGCGGGAGGGTCGAACACCGGGGAGCTGTTTTTT | CASYDLAGGSNTGELFF
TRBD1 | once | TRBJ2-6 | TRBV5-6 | TGTGCCAGCAGCTCCGGGACAGCCTCTGGGGCCAACGTCCTGACTTTC | CASSSGTASGANVLTF
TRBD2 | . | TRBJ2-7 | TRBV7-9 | TGTGCCAGCAGCACAGAAGGGCAGGGCGGGAGGTACTACGAGCAGTACTTC | CASSTEGQGGRYYEQYF
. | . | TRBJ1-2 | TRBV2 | TGTGCCAGCAGTGAAATAAGAGCCTACACCTTC | CASSEIRAYTF
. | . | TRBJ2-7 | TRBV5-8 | TGTGCCAGCAGTCCAGGGTTCAGCTGGGCCTACGAGCAGTACTTC | CASSPGFSWAYEQYF
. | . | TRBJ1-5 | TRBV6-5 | TGTGCCAGCAGCGACAGGAGCAATCAGCCCCAGCATTTT | CASSDRSNQPQHF
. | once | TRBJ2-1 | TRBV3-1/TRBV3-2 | TGTGCCAGCAGCCGCGGCGGCTACAATGAGCAGTTCTTC | CASSRGGYNEQFF
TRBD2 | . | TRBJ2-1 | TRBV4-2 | TGTGCCAGCAGCCTTCGACTAGCGGGGGCTTCCTACAATGAGCAGTTCTTC | CASSLRLAGASYNEQFF
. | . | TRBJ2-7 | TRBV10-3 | TGTGCCATCAGTGAGTCGGTCCAGTACATCAACGAGCAGTACTTC | CAISESVQYINEQYF
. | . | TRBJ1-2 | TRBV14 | TGTGCCAGCAGCCATGGCAGGTGGAATGGCTACACCTTC | CASSHGRWNGYTF
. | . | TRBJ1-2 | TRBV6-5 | TGTGCCAGCAGATCAGAGGGCAGCGGATATGGCTACACCTTC | CASRSEGSGYGYTF
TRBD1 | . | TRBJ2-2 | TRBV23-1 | TGCGCCAGCAGTCCGAGACAGGGGGCCGGGGAGCTGTTTTTT | CASSPRQGAGELFF
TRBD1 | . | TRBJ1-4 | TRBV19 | TGTGCCAGTAGAACGACAGGGTTGGGGGAAAAACTGTTTTTT | CASRTTGLGEKLFF
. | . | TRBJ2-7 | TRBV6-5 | TGTGCCAGCAACGGGATGGCCTACGAGCAGTACTTC | CASNGMAYEQYF
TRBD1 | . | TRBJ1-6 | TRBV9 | TGTGCCAGCAGCGTGACAGGGGGTAATTCACCCCTCCACTTT | CASSVTGGNSPLHF
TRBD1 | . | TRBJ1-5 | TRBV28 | TGTGCCAGCAGCCCTACTGGGACAGTCAATCAGCCCCAGCATTTT | CASSPTGTVNQPQHF
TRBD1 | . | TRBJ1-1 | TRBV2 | TGTGCCAGCAGTTTACAGGGGGACACTGAAGCTTTCTTT | CASSLQGDTEAFF
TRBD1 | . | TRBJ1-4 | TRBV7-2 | TGTGCCAGCAGTCGGACAGGGGGTGAAAAACTGTTTTTT | CASSRTGGEKLFF
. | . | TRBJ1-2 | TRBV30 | TGTGCCCGGGCCTTGGGGGCGACTGGCTACACCTTC | CARALGATGYTF
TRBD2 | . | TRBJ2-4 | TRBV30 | TGTGCCTGGGCGCCGGGACCGGGGGGGAACATTCAGTACTTC | CAWAPGPGGNIQYF
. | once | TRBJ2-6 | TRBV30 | TGTGCCTGGCAGGGATCTGGGGCCAACGTCCTGACTTTC | CAWQGSGANVLTF
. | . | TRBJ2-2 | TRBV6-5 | TGTGCCAGCGGCAGGGTAGGGGGAACCGGGGAGCTGTTTTTT | CASGRVGGTGELFF
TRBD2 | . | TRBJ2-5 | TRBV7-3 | TGTGCCAGCAGCCTTAAGGGCGGGGGGGAGACCCAGTACTTC | CASSLKGGGETQYF
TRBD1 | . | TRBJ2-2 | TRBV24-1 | TGTGCCACCAGTGCAACACCCGGGACAGAGAACACCGGGGAGCTGTTTTTT | CATSATPGTENTGELFF
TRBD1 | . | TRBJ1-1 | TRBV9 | TGTGCCAGCAGCGAACCACAGGGGGCGGACACTGAAGCTTTCTTT | CASSEPQGADTEAFF
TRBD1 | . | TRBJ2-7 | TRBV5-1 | TGCGCCAGCAGCCTGGGACAGGGGAACGAGCAGTACTTC | CASSLGQGNEQYF
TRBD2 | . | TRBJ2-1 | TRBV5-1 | TGCGCCAGCAGCTTGGGAACTAGCGGGAGGGCGGGATACAATGAGCAGTTCTTC | CASSLGTSGRAGYNEQFF
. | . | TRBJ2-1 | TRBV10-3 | TGTGCCATCAGTGACCAGGGGTACGATGAGCAGTTCTTC | CAISDQGYDEQFF
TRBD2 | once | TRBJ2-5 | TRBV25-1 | TGTGCCAGCAGTCAAGCGGGGGGACAAGAGACCCAGTACTTC | CASSQAGGQETQYF
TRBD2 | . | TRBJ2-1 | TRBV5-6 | TGTGCCAGCAGCCCAGAGCGGGGGGGACGCAATGAGCAGTTCTTC | CASSPERGGRNEQFF
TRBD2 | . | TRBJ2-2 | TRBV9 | TGTGCCAGCAGCGTAACGAATAGCGGGGGTGGGGAGCTGTTTTTT | CASSVTNSGGGELFF
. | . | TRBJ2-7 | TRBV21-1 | TGTGCCAGCAGCCCTAGGGGTGTGGGAATCAGGTCCTACGAGCAGTACTTC | CASSPRGVGIRSYEQYF